This TCR beta chain was identified in a study of cytomegalovirus exposure and HLA in healthy donors. Study conclusions and caveats: In vitro testing confirmed a few CMV-associated chains as specific for CMV antigens. Later analysis suggested most CMV-associated TCR beta chains were HLA-restricted.

Vbeta (60) and Jbeta (13) primers were used in the PCR. This table comes from immunoSEQ multiplex PCR, and its TCRdb copy is limited to in-frame clones, with some not included. This repertoire includes approximately 110,000 clones. A note on this clone: The antigen remains unidentified.

This TCR came from a man aged 50 to 59 in good health and CMV-seronegative. Input material: PBMCs.

Here the CDR3 DNA reads TGTGCCAGCAGCCCTCGGGGAGAGCCCCTCAATGAGCAGTTCTTC. Translated: CASSPRGEPLNEQFF. The genes are TRBV7-9 and TRBJ2-1; D perhaps matches TRBD2 (5 bases). The CDR3 is made up of 15 amino acids. CDR1 and CDR2 (germline): SEHNR, FQNEAQ (reference sequence). V was clipped by 5 bases and J by 6 bases, with 17 bases between them.